These 14 T cell receptor beta chains originate from one sample sequenced in a study of T-cell reconstitution after alpha-beta-depleted transplantation in children. Unique molecular identifiers were incorporated when the TCRbeta library was constructed. From the PCR reads, TCRdb called clonotypes with MiXCR, one entry per CDR3 protein. The sample records about 300,000 distinct CDR3 sequences, roughly a tenth being singletons. The sequencing here drew on PBMCs, taken before TCRalphabeta/CD19-depleted stem cell transplant. The receptors stem from a boy under two years old with acute myeloid leukemia, due to receive a stem cell transplant.

This clonotype was recorded many times. The rearrangement joins TRBV9 to TRBJ1-3; D is possibly TRBD1 (5 bases). Between the trimmed V and J ends, which lost 0 bases and 4 bases, there was a span of 17 bases. Germline-derived CDR1 and CDR2 are SGDLS and YYNGEE. This CDR3 contains 17 residues. CDR3 nucleotides: TGTGCCAGCAGCGTAGAGGTGAGGGGAGATCCCGGAAACACCATATATTTT. As protein: CASSVEVRGDPGNTIYF. Full variable domain (rest looked up from reference TRBV9 and TRBJ1-3): DSGVTQTPKHLITATGQRVTLRCSPRSGDLSVYWYQQSLDQGLQFLIQYYNGEERAKGNILERFSAQQFPDLHSELNLSSLELGDSALYFCASSVEVRGDPGNTIYFGEGSWLTVV.

This clonotype was observed a few times. The chain has TRBV4-2 and TRBJ2-1; perhaps TRBD2 as D (6 bases). Germline CDR1 and CDR2: LGHNA and YNFKEQ. V was clipped by 4 bases and J by 1 base, with 17 bases between them. The length of the CDR3 is 17 residues. In DNA, the CDR3 is TGTGCCAGCAGCCCGATTTTTGCGGGAAGATCCTACAATGAGCAGTTCTTC. Encoded protein: CASSPIFAGRSYNEQFF.

This clonotype was detected ten times or more. The J gene is TRBJ2-2, the V gene TRBV5-1; TRBD1 matches 8 bases. V lost 2 bases and J lost 5; bases outside the gene matches: 5. The CDR3 loop spans 15 amino acids. Germline CDR1 is SGHRS and CDR2 is YFSETQ. In DNA form, the CDR3 reads TGCGCCAGCAGCTTCCGACAGGGGTTTACCGGGGAGCTGTTTTTT. This gives the protein CASSFRQGFTGELFF.

This clonotype came up many times. The rearrangement joins TRBV6-5 to TRBJ1-6; D perhaps matches TRBD1 (6 bases). CDR3 length: 14 residues. Trimming pared 2 bases from V and 10 bases from J, leaving 12 bases between. Per the germline V gene, CDR1 is MNHEY and CDR2 is SVGAGI. The DNA for the CDR3 is TGTGCCAGCAGTTACGGGCCGGACAGATCACCCCTCCACTTT. Translation gives CASSYGPDRSPLHF.

V usage is TRBV5-6 and J usage is TRBJ2-7; D possibly corresponds to TRBD2 (6 bases). This CDR3 spans 15 amino acids. Germline V lookup: CDR1 SGHDT, CDR2 YYEEEE. V dropped 0 bases and J dropped 2 bases, with 12 bases sitting between them. The CDR3 reads CASSLEGGAPYEQYF. In DNA form, the CDR3 reads TGTGCCAGCAGCTTGGAGGGCGGGGCCCCCTACGAGCAGTACTTC.

The chain joins TRBV7-2 to TRBJ2-7, with D perhaps matching TRBD2 (6 bases). Trimming removed 4 bases at V and 1 base at J, with 17 bases between. Per the germline V gene, CDR1 is SGHTA and CDR2 is FQGNSA. The length of the CDR3 is 16 residues. The CDR3 DNA follows: TGTGCCAGCAGCTCAGATTCGGAGGGAGCATCCTACGAGCAGTACTTC. Translation: CASSSDSEGASYEQYF.

This clonotype was recorded a few times. The chain links TRBV10-3 to TRBJ2-7, with 8 bases lining up with TRBD1. The CDR3 is 13 amino acids. Unmatched junction bases numbered 6, after V lost 6 bases and J lost 5 bases. CDR1 and CDR2 from the germline V gene are ENHRY and SYGVKD. DNA of the CDR3: TGTGCCATCAGCCCGGACAGGGTAAACGAGCAGTACTTC. It specifies CAISPDRVNEQYF.

This clonotype was recorded many times. V and J are TRBV28 and TRBJ2-3; 10 bases agree with TRBD1. This CDR3 region has 16 residues. Germline loops: CDR1 MDHEN, CDR2 SYDVKM. V trimming: 10 bases; J trimming: 5 bases; junction bases outside the gene matches: 15. For the CDR3, the DNA is TGTGCCACCAACCTTTGGGGGACAGGGGTGAGAGATACGCAGTATTTT. Amino acids: CATNLWGTGVRDTQYF.

This rearrangement joins TRBV11-3 to TRBJ2-1; the D is unclear. This CDR3 contains 15 residues. Germline lookup yields CDR1 SGHNT and CDR2 YENEEA. The V gene lost 3 bases and the J gene lost 5 bases, with 14 bases spanning the gap. The CDR3 loop reads CASSFGSQIHNEQFF. CDR3 nucleotide sequence: TGTGCCAGCAGCTTCGGTTCACAGATCCACAATGAGCAGTTCTTC.

At least ten counts were recorded for this clonotype. The chain uses TRBV7-8 and TRBJ2-7; D perhaps matches TRBD2 (6 bases). Germline values: CDR1 SGHVS, CDR2 FQNEAQ. The CDR3 runs to 15 residues. The V end was cut by 3 bases, the J end by 5 bases, with 17 bases between. CDR3 nucleotide sequence: TGTGCCAGCAGCTTCGATCGACTAGGAGCCAACGAGCAGTACTTC. Residues: CASSFDRLGANEQYF.

This clonotype has at least ten counts. The chain has TRBV20-1 and TRBJ1-1; 8 nucleotides match TRBD1. The CDR3 contains 12 residues. The V segment lost 5 bases and the J segment 1 base; nucleotides outside the gene matches: 0. From germline, CDR1 is DFQATT and CDR2 SNEGSKA (reference sequence). The CDR3 reads CSADRGNTEAFF. CDR3 DNA: TGCAGTGCTGACAGGGGGAACACTGAAGCTTTCTTT.

This clonotype was seen many times. The V and J genes are TRBV2 and TRBJ2-3; D gene uncertain. The germline CDR1 and CDR2 sequences are SNHLY and FYNNEI. The CDR3 is 13 residues long. V was trimmed by 7 bases and J by 2 bases, leaving 10 bases between them. CDR3 coding DNA: TGTGCCAGCATTGCCCAGGTCACAGATACGCAGTATTTT. Encoded protein: CASIAQVTDTQYF.

The sample holds many counts of this clonotype. This rearrangement joins TRBV7-3 to TRBJ2-3; 7 bases fit TRBD2. The CDR3 spans 15 residues. Germline CDR1 is SGHTA and CDR2 is FQGTGA. V lost 2 bases and J lost 0; bases outside the gene matches: 2. CDR3 protein: CASSLWRGSTDTQYF. Here the CDR3 DNA reads TGTGCCAGCAGCTTATGGCGGGGGAGCACAGATACGCAGTATTTT.

This clonotype was seen ten or more times. The genes are TRBV27 and TRBJ1-2; 10 bases are shared with TRBD1. J gave up 7 bases and V 2 bases, and 4 bases lay outside the gene matches. Germline V CDR1 and CDR2: MNHEY, SMNVEV (reference sequence). CDR3 size: 14 residues. As DNA, the CDR3 is TGTGCCAGCAGTTTAGGGGACAGGGGCTCTGGCTACACCTTC. It yields the protein CASSLGDRGSGYTF.